These T cell receptor beta chains were read from a single sample in a study of shared clonotypes between healthy human individuals. Sequenced by immunoSEQ multiplex PCR; TCRdb stores in-frame clones only, minus some. The sample includes roughly 2.2 million clones, approximately 95% of them seen just once. What was sequenced was naive CD4+ T cells from PBMCs. These receptors all come from a man between 18 and 35 years old in good health. Some clones in this sample may be carry-over from other donors' samples. Both conserved end residues are part of each CDR3. The D gene is left open where the match is weak. The size field is filled for only some rows; it gives once, few, many or a size class.

v_call: TRBV5-1
d_call: -
clone_size: -
j_call: TRBJ1-4
cdr3_nt: TGCGCCAGCAGCTTGGCCGGGACTAGGGGTGAAAAACTGTTTTTT
cdr3_aa: CASSLAGTRGEKLFF

v_call: TRBV10-3
d_call: -
clone_size: once
j_call: TRBJ2-4
cdr3_nt: TGTGCCATCAGTGAGTCGATTGGGGGAAGGTACATTCAGTACTTC
cdr3_aa: CAISESIGGRYIQYF

v_call: TRBV6-6
d_call: TRBD1
clone_size: once
j_call: TRBJ1-2
cdr3_nt: TGTGCCAGCAGTCAACAGGGGGCGATGGGAGGCTACACCTTC
cdr3_aa: CASSQQGAMGGYTF

v_call: TRBV5-8
d_call: -
clone_size: -
j_call: TRBJ1-1
cdr3_nt: TGTGCCAGCAGGCCAGGGTCGAACACTGAAGCTTTCTTT
cdr3_aa: CASRPGSNTEAFF

v_call: TRBV11-2
d_call: -
clone_size: -
j_call: TRBJ1-2
cdr3_nt: TGTGCCAGCAGCTTAGCCCCTCCAGCGGACTATGGCTACACCTTC
cdr3_aa: CASSLAPPADYGYTF

v_call: TRBV27
d_call: -
clone_size: -
j_call: TRBJ1-2
cdr3_nt: TGTGCCAGCAGTGAATGGGGGGGTCGGGGCTACACCTTC
cdr3_aa: CASSEWGGRGYTF

v_call: TRBV29-1
d_call: -
clone_size: -
j_call: TRBJ2-7
cdr3_nt: TGCAGCGTTGAAAGCCCGGGGGACTACGAGCAGTACTTC
cdr3_aa: CSVESPGDYEQYF

v_call: TRBV7-9
d_call: TRBD1
clone_size: -
j_call: TRBJ1-1
cdr3_nt: TGTGCCAGCAGCTTAACACTTACAGGGGTGTGGTCTGAAGCTTTCTTT
cdr3_aa: CASSLTLTGVWSEAFF

v_call: TRBV5-1
d_call: -
clone_size: -
j_call: TRBJ2-7
cdr3_nt: TGCGCCAGCAGCAAAGGTTCCTACGAGCAGTACTTC
cdr3_aa: CASSKGSYEQYF

v_call: TRBV28
d_call: -
clone_size: -
j_call: TRBJ1-2
cdr3_nt: TGTGCCAGCAGTTACAGCACCACTTATGGCTACACCTTC
cdr3_aa: CASSYSTTYGYTF

v_call: TRBV10-1
d_call: TRBD2
clone_size: -
j_call: TRBJ2-3
cdr3_nt: TGCGCCAGCAGTACAGTGGCGGGAGGGAGCACAGATACGCAGTATTTT
cdr3_aa: CASSTVAGGSTDTQYF

v_call: TRBV11-2
d_call: -
clone_size: -
j_call: TRBJ2-2
cdr3_nt: TGTGCCAGCAGCCTTCCTCCGTTGAGGACCGGGGAGCTGTTTTTT
cdr3_aa: CASSLPPLRTGELFF

v_call: TRBV6-1
d_call: TRBD1
clone_size: -
j_call: TRBJ2-7
cdr3_nt: TGTGCCAGCAGTCTCCGGGACAGCAACTACGAGCAGTACTTC
cdr3_aa: CASSLRDSNYEQYF

v_call: TRBV6-5
d_call: TRBD1
clone_size: -
j_call: TRBJ2-7
cdr3_nt: TGTGCCAGCAGTTCAGAACCTGGGACAGGGGGCAACGAGCAGTACTTC
cdr3_aa: CASSSEPGTGGNEQYF

v_call: TRBV9
d_call: -
clone_size: -
j_call: TRBJ2-7
cdr3_nt: TGTGCCAGCAGCGTAGGGGAAAATCGCGAGCAGTACTTC
cdr3_aa: CASSVGENREQYF

v_call: TRBV4-1
d_call: -
clone_size: -
j_call: TRBJ2-1
cdr3_nt: TGCGCCAGCAGCCAAGAGGAGGGAAGGCTGAGGGAGCAGTTCTTC
cdr3_aa: CASSQEEGRLREQFF

v_call: TRBV7-3
d_call: TRBD1
clone_size: -
j_call: TRBJ2-7
cdr3_nt: TGTGCCAGCAGCTTAACAGGGACAGGGCCCACCTACGAGCAGTACTTC
cdr3_aa: CASSLTGTGPTYEQYF

v_call: TRBV19
d_call: TRBD2
clone_size: -
j_call: TRBJ2-3
cdr3_nt: TGTGCCAGTAGCGGACGTGGGGCGGGAGGAAAAGATACGCAGTATTTT
cdr3_aa: CASSGRGAGGKDTQYF

v_call: TRBV5-5
d_call: TRBD1
clone_size: -
j_call: TRBJ2-7
cdr3_nt: TGTGCCAGCAGCCTGTCAGGGGGATACGAGCAGTACTTC
cdr3_aa: CASSLSGGYEQYF

v_call: TRBV18
d_call: TRBD2
clone_size: -
j_call: TRBJ2-3
cdr3_nt: TGTGCCAGCTCACAACTGCCCGGACTAGCGGGAGAGCGCACAGATACGCAGTATTTT
cdr3_aa: CASSQLPGLAGERTDTQYF

v_call: TRBV18
d_call: TRBD2
clone_size: -
j_call: TRBJ2-1
cdr3_nt: TGTGCCAGCTCACCTGGACTAGCGGGAGAGGCGAATGAGCAGTTCTTC
cdr3_aa: CASSPGLAGEANEQFF

v_call: TRBV9
d_call: -
clone_size: -
j_call: TRBJ1-1
cdr3_nt: TGTGCCAGCAGCGTGTTAGGGACCAGGGGACGGACTGAAGCTTTCTTT
cdr3_aa: CASSVLGTRGRTEAFF

v_call: TRBV2
d_call: -
clone_size: -
j_call: TRBJ1-5
cdr3_nt: TGTGCCAGCAGCACGAGGCATCAGCCCCAGCATTTT
cdr3_aa: CASSTRHQPQHF

v_call: TRBV7-3
d_call: -
clone_size: -
j_call: TRBJ1-4
cdr3_nt: TGTGCCAGCAGCCCAGGATCGTCCGCTAATGAAAAACTGTTTTTT
cdr3_aa: CASSPGSSANEKLFF

v_call: TRBV10-1
d_call: -
clone_size: -
j_call: TRBJ2-7
cdr3_nt: TGCGCCAGCAGTCCCTCGAACTACGAGCAGTACTTC
cdr3_aa: CASSPSNYEQYF

v_call: TRBV5-1
d_call: -
clone_size: -
j_call: TRBJ2-1
cdr3_nt: TGCGCCAGCAGCTTGGGGAGCGGACCGCCCAATGAGCAGTTCTTC
cdr3_aa: CASSLGSGPPNEQFF

v_call: TRBV5-4
d_call: TRBD2
clone_size: -
j_call: TRBJ2-1
cdr3_nt: TGTGCCAGCAGCCGGACTAGCGGGAGGGCCGGCAATGAGCAGTTCTTC
cdr3_aa: CASSRTSGRAGNEQFF

v_call: TRBV7-2
d_call: TRBD1
clone_size: -
j_call: TRBJ2-7
cdr3_nt: TGTGCCAGCAGCTCCCGGGACAGGGTCTACGAGCAGTACTTC
cdr3_aa: CASSSRDRVYEQYF

v_call: TRBV10-3
d_call: -
clone_size: -
j_call: TRBJ2-1
cdr3_nt: TGTGCCATCAGTGAGTCTAGCGCAGCCTACAATGAGCAGTTCTTC
cdr3_aa: CAISESSAAYNEQFF

v_call: TRBV28
d_call: TRBD1
clone_size: -
j_call: TRBJ1-4
cdr3_nt: TGTGCCAGCAGTACAACAGGGGCAACTAATGAAAAACTGTTTTTT
cdr3_aa: CASSTTGATNEKLFF

v_call: TRBV29-1
d_call: -
clone_size: -
j_call: TRBJ1-3
cdr3_nt: TGCAGCGTCCAGGGCCTTCACGGAAACACCATATATTTT
cdr3_aa: CSVQGLHGNTIYF

v_call: TRBV29-1
d_call: -
clone_size: -
j_call: TRBJ2-3
cdr3_nt: TGCAGCGTGCCGACAGGAGTATTAAGCACAGATACGCAGTATTTT
cdr3_aa: CSVPTGVLSTDTQYF

v_call: TRBV5-1
d_call: TRBD2
clone_size: -
j_call: TRBJ2-5
cdr3_nt: TGCGCCAGCAGCTTTCCAGCGGGAGGCTTAAGGGAGACCCAGTACTTC
cdr3_aa: CASSFPAGGLRETQYF

v_call: TRBV29-1
d_call: TRBD1
clone_size: -
j_call: TRBJ1-1
cdr3_nt: TGCAGCGTCGCGGGACAGACTGAAGCTTTCTTT
cdr3_aa: CSVAGQTEAFF

v_call: TRBV28
d_call: -
clone_size: -
j_call: TRBJ1-1
cdr3_nt: TGTGCCAGCAGTTTACGGGGTGATATAACGAACACTGAAGCTTTCTTT
cdr3_aa: CASSLRGDITNTEAFF

v_call: TRBV6-4
d_call: -
clone_size: -
j_call: TRBJ2-3
cdr3_nt: TGTGCCAGCAGCGGAACACTTAGTGGGGCGCAGTATTTT
cdr3_aa: CASSGTLSGAQYF

v_call: TRBV5-1
d_call: TRBD2
clone_size: -
j_call: TRBJ2-7
cdr3_nt: TGCGCCAGCAGCTTAGTAGCGGGAGCCTACGAGCAGTACTTC
cdr3_aa: CASSLVAGAYEQYF

v_call: TRBV20-1
d_call: -
clone_size: -
j_call: TRBJ2-1
cdr3_nt: TGCAGTGCCCAAGGTAGCGATGAGCAGTTCTTC
cdr3_aa: CSAQGSDEQFF

v_call: TRBV23-1
d_call: TRBD2
clone_size: -
j_call: TRBJ2-1
cdr3_nt: TGCGCCAGCAGTCATTTTGGCGGGAGGTTGAATGAGCAGTTCTTC
cdr3_aa: CASSHFGGRLNEQFF

v_call: TRBV4-1
d_call: -
clone_size: -
j_call: TRBJ1-1
cdr3_nt: TGCGCCAGCAGCCAGGCCACAGGGTACACTGAAGCTTTCTTT
cdr3_aa: CASSQATGYTEAFF

v_call: TRBV28
d_call: TRBD1
clone_size: -
j_call: TRBJ2-2
cdr3_nt: TGTGCCAGCAGTCCGCCCAGGGGGCGAAACACCGGGGAGCTGTTTTTT
cdr3_aa: CASSPPRGRNTGELFF

v_call: TRBV5-1
d_call: TRBD2
clone_size: -
j_call: TRBJ2-3
cdr3_nt: TGCGCCAGCAGCTCCACTAGCGGGAGCACAGATACGCAGTATTTT
cdr3_aa: CASSSTSGSTDTQYF

v_call: TRBV7-9
d_call: -
clone_size: -
j_call: TRBJ1-2
cdr3_nt: TGTGCCAGCAGCTTAGCGCGATTCGGCTATGGCTACACCTTC
cdr3_aa: CASSLARFGYGYTF

v_call: TRBV7-3
d_call: -
clone_size: once
j_call: TRBJ2-5
cdr3_nt: TGTGCCAGCAGCGTGACACCCGGAGAGACCCAGTACTTC
cdr3_aa: CASSVTPGETQYF

v_call: TRBV5-4
d_call: -
clone_size: -
j_call: TRBJ2-5
cdr3_nt: TGTGCCAGCAGCCCGGGGGGCGGCCAAGAGACCCAGTACTTC
cdr3_aa: CASSPGGGQETQYF

v_call: TRBV5-1
d_call: -
clone_size: -
j_call: TRBJ1-4
cdr3_nt: TGCGCCAGCAGCCGAGGCGGCACCTCTGCAACTAATGAAAAACTGTTTTTT
cdr3_aa: CASSRGGTSATNEKLFF

v_call: TRBV28
d_call: TRBD1
clone_size: -
j_call: TRBJ1-2
cdr3_nt: TGTGCCAGCAGTTCAACAGGGGGTCGAGGCTACACCTTC
cdr3_aa: CASSSTGGRGYTF

v_call: TRBV9
d_call: -
clone_size: -
j_call: TRBJ2-1
cdr3_nt: TGTGCCAGCAGCGCCCAACGCGGGGATGAGCAGTTCTTC
cdr3_aa: CASSAQRGDEQFF

v_call: TRBV28
d_call: -
clone_size: -
j_call: TRBJ2-3
cdr3_nt: TGTGCCAGCAAGGGGACCCTCACAGATACGCAGTATTTT
cdr3_aa: CASKGTLTDTQYF

v_call: TRBV28
d_call: TRBD1
clone_size: -
j_call: TRBJ1-2
cdr3_nt: TGTGCCAGCAGTCCCAGCGGGCAGGGGGCGGCCTATGGCTACACCTTC
cdr3_aa: CASSPSGQGAAYGYTF

v_call: TRBV19
d_call: TRBD1
clone_size: -
j_call: TRBJ1-5
cdr3_nt: TGTGCCAGTAGTATACAGGGGGTAAGCAATCAGCCCCAGCATTTT
cdr3_aa: CASSIQGVSNQPQHF

v_call: TRBV5-1
d_call: -
clone_size: -
j_call: TRBJ2-5
cdr3_nt: TGCGCCAGCAGTATCGCGGGGGCCGGGGAGACCCAGTACTTC
cdr3_aa: CASSIAGAGETQYF

v_call: TRBV29-1
d_call: TRBD1
clone_size: -
j_call: TRBJ1-4
cdr3_nt: TGCAGCTTCAACAGGGGACAAGGGGAAAAACTGTTTTTT
cdr3_aa: CSFNRGQGEKLFF

v_call: TRBV5-6
d_call: TRBD1
clone_size: -
j_call: TRBJ2-7
cdr3_nt: TGTGCCAGCAGCTTCCGGGACAGGCGCTACGAGCAGTACTTC
cdr3_aa: CASSFRDRRYEQYF

v_call: TRBV28
d_call: TRBD1
clone_size: few
j_call: TRBJ1-1
cdr3_nt: TGTGCCAGCAGTCCCGACAGGGACCCTGAAGCTTTCTTT
cdr3_aa: CASSPDRDPEAFF

v_call: TRBV7-8
d_call: -
clone_size: -
j_call: TRBJ2-5
cdr3_nt: TGTGCCAGCATCCTCCTAGTAGGTGCCAGGCAAGAGACCCAGTACTTC
cdr3_aa: CASILLVGARQETQYF

v_call: TRBV10-3
d_call: -
clone_size: -
j_call: TRBJ1-5
cdr3_nt: TGTGCCATCAGCGACCGGGGGGCAAATCAGCCCCAGCATTTT
cdr3_aa: CAISDRGANQPQHF

v_call: TRBV28
d_call: -
clone_size: -
j_call: TRBJ1-5
cdr3_nt: TGTGCCAGCAGTCCACACGCGGGGGGGCTCCTATATCAGCCCCAGCATTTT
cdr3_aa: CASSPHAGGLLYQPQHF